A single sample gave rise to the 14 T cell receptor beta chains below, sequenced in a study of blood T cell repertoires in COVID-19. Generated by immunoSEQ multiplex PCR, the TCRdb table keeps only in-frame clones and is missing some. The sample includes around 200,000 clones, roughly 86% of them seen just once. Sequencing was done on a sample of peripheral blood. The source is a man aged 35 to 55 with active or convalescent COVID-19.

The chain uses TRBV7-9 and TRBJ1-3; D is ambiguous. Germline V gene sequence: CDR1 SEHNR, CDR2 FQNEAQ (reference sequence). The CDR3 covers 14 residues. The V gene lost 8 bases and the J gene lost 1 base, with 12 bases spanning the gap. CDR3 DNA: TGTGCCAGCCCGGGGAGGACGTCTGGAAACACCATATATTTT. Its translation: CASPGRTSGNTIYF.

This clone was counted only a few times. The genes are TRBV7-8 and TRBJ2-1, with a tentative D call TRBD2 (5 bases). Trimming shortened V by 1 base and J by 3 bases, and 10 bases separated the two germline ends. Per germline, CDR1 SGHVS and CDR2 FQNEAQ. The CDR3 is made up of 15 amino acids. The CDR3 loop reads CASSLGTGNYNEQFF. The DNA of the CDR3 is TGTGCCAGCAGCTTAGGGACTGGTAACTACAATGAGCAGTTCTTC.

The chain has TRBV5-1 and TRBJ1-1; possibly TRBD1 for D (5 bases). The V end was cut by 0 bases, the J end by 6 bases, with 12 bases between. This CDR3 contains 14 residues. CDR1 SGHRS and CDR2 YFSETQ come from the germline V gene. The DNA for the CDR3 is TGCGCCAGCAGCTTGGCCTTGGGGCCCGCTGAAGCTTTCTTT. It translates to CASSLALGPAEAFF.

This rearrangement joins TRBV24-1 to TRBJ2-2, with TRBD1 as a possible D gene (5 bases). The V end was cut by 8 bases, the J end by 7 bases, with 16 bases between. The CDR3 consists of 14 residues. In germline, CDR1 is KGHDR, CDR2 SFDVKD. The CDR3 bases are TGTGCCACCACCGACAGTGGCGGAAGCGGGGAGCTGTTTTTT. Protein product: CATTDSGGSGELFF.

This chain uses TRBV9 with TRBJ2-7; D might be TRBD2 (5 bases). CDR1 SGDLS and CDR2 YYNGEE come from the germline V gene. V was trimmed by 6 bases and J by 0 bases, leaving 13 bases between them. This CDR3 spans 14 amino acids. The CDR3 region has the DNA TGTGCCAGCACCCCTGGAGGACTCTCCTACGAGCAGTACTTC. It codes for CASTPGGLSYEQYF.

With regard to this clone: Within the sample, other DNA sequences also encode this same CDR3. Written as DNA, the CDR3 is TGTGCCTGGAGTGGGGGCCTTAATGAAAAACTGTTTTTT. This encodes CAWSGGLNEKLFF. This rearrangement joins TRBV30 to TRBJ1-4, with D tentatively TRBD1 (5 bases). Germline V gene lookup returns CDR1 GTSNPN and CDR2 SVGIG (reference sequence). The germline V and J ends were trimmed by 1 base and 4 bases, with 7 bases remaining between them. The CDR3 has 13 residues.

The chain couples TRBV24-1 to TRBJ2-5, with a tentative D call TRBD1 (5 bases). This CDR3 comprises 12 residues. CDR1 and CDR2 from the germline V gene are KGHDR and SFDVKD. Trimming removed 4 bases at V and 4 bases at J, with 6 bases between. The CDR3 nucleotides are TGTGCCACCAGTGAGCAGGGAGAGACCCAGTACTTC. Residues: CATSEQGETQYF.

This chain joins TRBV7-2 and TRBJ2-7; D is perhaps TRBD2 (6 bases). V shed 5 bases and J shed 3 bases, with 11 bases lying between them. Germline V gives CDR1 SGHTA, CDR2 FQGNSA. CDR3 size: 13 residues. CDR3 sequence reads: CASSTGLVYEQYF. The CDR3 coding sequence is TGTGCCAGCAGCACGGGACTTGTCTACGAGCAGTACTTC. Filled out from reference TRBV7-2 and TRBJ2-7, the complete variable domain reads GAGVSQSPSNKVTEKGKDVELRCDPISGHTALYWYRQSLGQGLEFLIYFQGNSAPDKSGLPSDRFSAERTGGSVSTLTIQRTQQEDSAVYLCASSTGLVYEQYFGPGTRLTVT.

This clone showed up just once. An end of the junction differs from the germline gene, which may be a read error. This chain joins TRBV7-7 and TRBJ2-1; D not certain. Germline V gene lookup returns CDR1 SSHAT and CDR2 FNYEAQ (reference sequence). The CDR3 covers 13 residues. CDR3 coding DNA: TGTGCTAGCAGCTTAGCCGATTCCCCGGTGCAGTTCTTC. Translated, it gives CASSLADSPVQFF.

This rearrangement joins TRBV9 to TRBJ2-1, with TRBD2 matching over 14 bases. The CDR3 runs to 18 residues. V gave up 0 bases and J gave up 6 bases; unmatched junction bases: 8. The germline gives CDR1 SGDLS, CDR2 YYNGEE. CDR3 region: CASSVGPGTSGGFNEQFF. The CDR3 DNA sequence: TGTGCCAGCAGCGTAGGGCCCGGGACTAGCGGGGGTTTCAATGAGCAGTTCTTC.

J is TRBJ1-4 and V is TRBV3-1 (or the pseudogene TRBV3-2); 10 nucleotides agree with TRBD1. The CDR3 sequence is 15 residues long. Germline values: CDR1 LGHDT, CDR2 YNNKEL (reference sequence). The V and J ends lost 2 bases and 7 bases, in that order; junction bases with no gene match: 4. The CDR3 is CASSQRTGGGEKLFF. CDR3 DNA: TGTGCCAGCAGCCAACGGACAGGGGGAGGTGAAAAACTGTTTTTT.

The CDR3 nucleotides are TGTGCCAGCAGCCCGAACTACTCGTCCTACGAGCAGTACTTC. Its protein product is CASSPNYSSYEQYF. The V call is TRBV6-5, the J call TRBJ2-7; D uncertain. This CDR3 has 14 residues. Deletions cut 6 bases from V and 1 base from J, with 13 bases between. From germline, CDR1 is MNHEY and CDR2 SVGAGI.

V and J are TRBV6-2 or TRBV6-3 and TRBJ1-5; perhaps TRBD1 as D (5 bases). With 2 bases removed from V and 3 bases from J, the gap between germline ends came to 14 bases. The CDR3 totals 16 residues. CDR1 is MNHEY and CDR2 is SVGEGT in the germline V gene. The CDR3 loop reads CASSYGGGSINQPQHF. In DNA, the CDR3 is TGTGCCAGCAGTTACGGCGGGGGATCCATCAATCAGCCCCAGCATTTT.

This sequence joins TRBV7-2 and TRBJ2-7; the D gene is possibly TRBD1 (5 bases). V dropped 4 bases and J dropped 2 bases, with 15 bases sitting between them. Germline lookup yields CDR1 SGHTA and CDR2 FQGNSA. This CDR3 spans 15 amino acids. This CDR3 reads CASSSLGPGPYEQYF. CDR3 nucleotides: TGTGCCAGCAGCTCGCTTGGTCCAGGGCCCTACGAGCAGTACTTC.